This TCR beta chain was captured by sequencing in a study of T-cell reconstitution after alpha-beta-depleted transplantation in children. Study outcomes and limitations: Some patients' high day-60 TCRbeta diversity was traced to surviving recipient T cells and thymic progenitors.

TCRbeta library construction was performed incorporating unique molecular identifiers. One entry per CDR3 protein results from TCRdb running MiXCR on the PCR reads. The sample includes about 980,000 distinct CDR3 sequences, about 26% seen only once; the top ten take over 25%. The CDR3 sequence is 17 residues long. The ends lost 3 bases at V and 1 base at J; junction bases unmatched: 3. This clonotype was picked up a small number of times. Its target is not known. V gene TRBV12-3 or TRBV12-4 combines with J gene TRBJ2-1, with 13 bases matching TRBD2. Sequenced material: PBMCs, mostly from graft donor cells, taken 360 days after TCRalphabeta/CD19-depleted stem cell transplant. The sequence was collected from a boy under two years old who had a stem cell transplant for SCID, so the T cells may come from the graft donor. The CDR3 nucleotides are TGTGCCAGCAGTTTTAAACTAGCGGGGGGGTCCTACAATGAGCAGTTCTTC. Translating gives CASSFKLAGGSYNEQFF.